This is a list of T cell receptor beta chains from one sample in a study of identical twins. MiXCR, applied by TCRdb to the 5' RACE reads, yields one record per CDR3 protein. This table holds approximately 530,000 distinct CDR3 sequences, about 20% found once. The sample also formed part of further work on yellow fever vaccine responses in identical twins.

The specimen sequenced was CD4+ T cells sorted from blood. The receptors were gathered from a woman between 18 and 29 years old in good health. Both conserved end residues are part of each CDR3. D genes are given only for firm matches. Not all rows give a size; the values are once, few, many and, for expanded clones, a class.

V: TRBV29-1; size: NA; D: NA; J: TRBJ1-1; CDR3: CSADLNTEAFF; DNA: TGCAGCGCGGACTTGAACACTGAAGCTTTCTTT
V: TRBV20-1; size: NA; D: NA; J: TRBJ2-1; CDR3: CSAAGWELRFNEQFF; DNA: TGCAGTGCTGCCGGGTGGGAGCTGAGGTTCAATGAGCAGTTCTTC
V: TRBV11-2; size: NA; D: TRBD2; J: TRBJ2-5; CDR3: CASSLRTSGTRETQYF; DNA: TGTGCCAGCAGCCTACGGACTAGCGGAACGAGAGAGACCCAGTACTTC
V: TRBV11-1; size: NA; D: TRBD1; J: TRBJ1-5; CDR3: CASSEKTGDLYYCNQPQHF; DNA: TGTGCCAGCAGCGAAAAGACAGGGGACTTATATTATTGCAATCAGCCCCAGCATTTT
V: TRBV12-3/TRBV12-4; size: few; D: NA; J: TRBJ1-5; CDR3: CASSASAWGNQPQHF; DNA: TGTGCCAGCAGCGCGTCGGCCTGGGGCAATCAGCCCCAGCATTTT
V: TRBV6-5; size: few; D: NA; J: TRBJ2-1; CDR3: CASTQGLGEQFF; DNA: TGTGCCAGCACACAGGGCCTGGGGGAGCAGTTCTTC
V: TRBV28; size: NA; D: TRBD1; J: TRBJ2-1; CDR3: CASTKSGTGGSNEQFF; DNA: TGTGCCAGCACCAAATCCGGGACAGGGGGCTCCAATGAGCAGTTCTTC
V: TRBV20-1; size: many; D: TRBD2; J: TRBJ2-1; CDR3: CSALRTSAANEQFF; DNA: TGCAGTGCTCTTCGGACTAGCGCAGCCAATGAGCAGTTCTTC
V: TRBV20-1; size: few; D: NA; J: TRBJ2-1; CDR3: CSALTTGANEQFF; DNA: TGCAGTGCCCTCACGACAGGTGCCAATGAGCAGTTCTTC
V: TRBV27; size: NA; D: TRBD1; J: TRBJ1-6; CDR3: CASGDRNSPLHF; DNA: TGTGCCAGCGGGGACAGAAATTCACCCCTCCACTTT
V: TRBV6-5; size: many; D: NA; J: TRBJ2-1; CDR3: CASSYRISGGYNEQFF; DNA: TGTGCCAGCAGTTATCGGATTAGCGGAGGCTACAATGAGCAGTTCTTC
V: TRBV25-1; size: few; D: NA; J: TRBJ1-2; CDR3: CASSEGPNYGYTF; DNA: TGTGCCAGCAGTGAGGGACCTAACTATGGCTACACCTTC
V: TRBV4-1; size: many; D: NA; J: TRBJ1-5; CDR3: CASSQDVRGWGNQPQHF; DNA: TGCGCCAGCAGCCAAGATGTGCGGGGTTGGGGCAATCAGCCCCAGCATTTT
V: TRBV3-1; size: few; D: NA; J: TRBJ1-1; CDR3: CASSQRPGQTNTEAFF; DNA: TGTGCCAGCAGCCAACGACCCGGACAGACGAACACTGAAGCTTTCTTT
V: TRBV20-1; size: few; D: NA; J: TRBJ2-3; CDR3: CSARDISDTQYF; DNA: TGCAGTGCTAGGGACATTTCAGATACGCAGTATTTT
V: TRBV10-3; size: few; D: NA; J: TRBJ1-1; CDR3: CAISESSHPDEAFF; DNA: TGTGCCATCAGTGAGTCGAGTCACCCGGATGAAGCTTTCTTT
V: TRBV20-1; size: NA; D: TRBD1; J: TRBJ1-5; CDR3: CSARDVQGEGPQHF; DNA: TGCAGTGCTAGAGATGTTCAGGGGGAAGGGCCCCAGCATTTT
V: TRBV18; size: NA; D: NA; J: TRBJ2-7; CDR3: CASSPGFPTEQYF; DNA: TGTGCCAGCTCACCGGGGTTCCCAACCGAGCAGTACTTC
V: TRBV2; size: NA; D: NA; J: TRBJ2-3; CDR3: CASAGVLSTDTQYF; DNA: TGTGCCAGCGCCGGAGTTCTAAGCACAGATACGCAGTATTTT
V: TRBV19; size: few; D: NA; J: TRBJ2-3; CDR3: CASSMRMDTQYF; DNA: TGTGCCAGTAGTATGAGGATGGATACGCAGTATTTT
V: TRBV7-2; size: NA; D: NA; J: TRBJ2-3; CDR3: CASSSAGTLSTDTQYF; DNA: TGTGCCAGCAGCTCGGCCGGGACGCTTAGCACAGATACGCAGTATTTT
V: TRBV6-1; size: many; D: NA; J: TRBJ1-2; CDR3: CASSPSTNYGYTF; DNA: TGTGCCAGCAGTCCGTCAACTAACTATGGCTACACCTTC
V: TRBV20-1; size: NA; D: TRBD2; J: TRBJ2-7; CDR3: CSAVREGPYEQYF; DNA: TGCAGTGCCGTCAGGGAGGGCCCCTACGAGCAGTACTTC
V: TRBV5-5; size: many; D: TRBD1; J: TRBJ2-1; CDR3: CASSRSGTEYNEQFF; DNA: TGTGCCAGCAGCCGATCCGGGACAGAGTACAATGAGCAGTTCTTC
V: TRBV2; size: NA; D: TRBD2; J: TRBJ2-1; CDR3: CAFSTTGTSPSAYNEQFF; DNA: TGTGCCTTCAGCACAACCGGGACTAGCCCCTCCGCTTACAATGAGCAGTTCTTC
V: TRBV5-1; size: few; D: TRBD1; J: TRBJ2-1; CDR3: CASNLGQLGNEQFF; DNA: TGCGCCAGCAACCTGGGACAGTTAGGCAATGAGCAGTTCTTC
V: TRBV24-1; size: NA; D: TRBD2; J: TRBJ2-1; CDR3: CATSDQDSGGSYNEQFF; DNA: TGTGCCACCAGTGACCAAGACAGCGGGGGGTCCTACAATGAGCAGTTCTTC
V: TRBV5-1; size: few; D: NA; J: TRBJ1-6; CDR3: CASSQETGGNSPLHF; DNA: TGCGCCAGCAGCCAAGAGACAGGCGGTAATTCACCCCTCCACTTT
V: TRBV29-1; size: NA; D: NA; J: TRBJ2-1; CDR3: CSVTTPNEQFF; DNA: TGCAGCGTGACAACTCCTAATGAGCAGTTCTTC
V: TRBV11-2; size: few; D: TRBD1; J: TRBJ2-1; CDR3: CASRSSGGQAYNEQFF; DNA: TGTGCCAGCAGGTCCTCCGGGGGACAGGCCTACAATGAGCAGTTCTTC
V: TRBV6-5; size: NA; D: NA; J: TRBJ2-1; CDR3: CASSAPNEQSF; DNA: TGTGCCAGCAGCGCCCCCAATGAGCAGTCCTTC
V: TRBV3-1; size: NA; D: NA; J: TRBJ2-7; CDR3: CASSQVRYEQYF; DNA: TGTGCCAGCAGCCAAGTGAGGTACGAGCAGTACTTC
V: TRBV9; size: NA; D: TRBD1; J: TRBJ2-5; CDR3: CASSVGQGAETQYF; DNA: TGTGCCAGCAGCGTCGGACAGGGAGCCGAGACCCAGTACTTC
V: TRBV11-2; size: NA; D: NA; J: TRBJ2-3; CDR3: CASSPSTSRGWQYF; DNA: TGTGCCAGCAGCCCGTCTACATCCCGGGGGTGGCAGTATTTT
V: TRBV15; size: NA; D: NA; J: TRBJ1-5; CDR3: CATSRGQEAGPQHF; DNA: TGTGCCACCAGCAGAGGACAGGAAGCAGGACCCCAGCATTTT
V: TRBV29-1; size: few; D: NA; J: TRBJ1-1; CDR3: CSVVAGGDTEAFF; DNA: TGCAGCGTTGTGGCGGGGGGCGACACTGAAGCTTTCTTT
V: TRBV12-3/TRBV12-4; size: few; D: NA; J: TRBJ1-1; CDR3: CASTLGTYTTEAFF; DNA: TGTGCCAGCACCCTGGGGACATACACCACTGAAGCTTTCTTT
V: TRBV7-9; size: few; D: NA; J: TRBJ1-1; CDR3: CASGLQQNTEAFF; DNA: TGTGCCAGCGGTTTACAACAGAACACTGAAGCTTTCTTT
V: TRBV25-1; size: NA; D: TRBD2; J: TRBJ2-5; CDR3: CASSGHLGAAGLGTQYF; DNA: TGTGCCAGCAGTGGCCACCTCGGCGCAGCGGGGCTGGGGACCCAGTACTTC
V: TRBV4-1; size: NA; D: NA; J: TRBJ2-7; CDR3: CASSQAVTSWYEQYF; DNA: TGCGCCAGCAGCCAAGCGGTAACTAGTTGGTACGAGCAGTACTTC
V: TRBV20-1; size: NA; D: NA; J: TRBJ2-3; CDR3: CRPRRISF; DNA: TGCAGGCCCCGACGTATCTCGTTT
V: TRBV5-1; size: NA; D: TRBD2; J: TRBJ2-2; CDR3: CASSSSGLEGTGELFF; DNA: TGCGCCAGCAGCTCTAGCGGGCTCGAGGGAACCGGGGAGCTGTTTTTT
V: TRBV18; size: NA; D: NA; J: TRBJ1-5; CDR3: CASSTTPGGNQPQHF; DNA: TGTGCCAGCTCAACGACCCCGGGTGGGAATCAGCCCCAGCATTTT
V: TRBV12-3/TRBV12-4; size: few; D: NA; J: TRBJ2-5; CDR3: CASSLGRMRQETQYF; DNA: TGTGCCAGCAGTTTAGGACGGATGCGGCAAGAGACCCAGTACTTC
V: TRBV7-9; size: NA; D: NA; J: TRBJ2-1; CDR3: CASSSGLFDNEQFF; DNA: TGTGCCAGCAGCTCCGGGTTATTCGACAATGAGCAGTTCTTC
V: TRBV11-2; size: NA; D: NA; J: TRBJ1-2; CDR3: CASSTPGNRGYTF; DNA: TGTGCCAGCAGTACCCCCGGGAACCGCGGCTACACCTTC
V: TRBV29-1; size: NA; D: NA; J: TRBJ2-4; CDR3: CSVEGQGKNIQYF; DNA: TGCAGCGTTGAGGGGCAGGGGAAAAACATTCAGTACTTC
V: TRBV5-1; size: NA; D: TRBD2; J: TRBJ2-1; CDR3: CASSLVGGGAHNEQFF; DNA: TGCGCCAGCAGCTTGGTCGGCGGGGGGGCTCACAATGAGCAGTTCTTC
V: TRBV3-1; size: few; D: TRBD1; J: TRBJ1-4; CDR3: CASSQGGRTGRGLFF; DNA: TGTGCCAGCAGCCAAGGGGGGCGGACAGGGCGAGGACTGTTTTTT
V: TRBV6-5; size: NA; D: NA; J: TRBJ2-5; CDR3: CASSYFGETQYF; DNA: TGTGCCAGCAGTTACTTTGGAGAGACCCAGTACTTC
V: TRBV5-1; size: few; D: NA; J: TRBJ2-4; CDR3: CASSLAPGALGAKNIQYF; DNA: TGCGCCAGCAGCTTGGCCCCGGGAGCCCTCGGTGCCAAAAACATTCAGTACTTC
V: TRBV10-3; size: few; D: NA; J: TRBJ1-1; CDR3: CAISDRGVNTEAFF; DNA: TGTGCCATCAGTGACAGAGGAGTGAACACTGAAGCTTTCTTT
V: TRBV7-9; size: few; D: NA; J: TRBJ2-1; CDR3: CASSLALGREWVRPFF; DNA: TGTGCCAGCAGCTTAGCGTTGGGCCGGGAGTGGGTGCGGCCGTTCTTC
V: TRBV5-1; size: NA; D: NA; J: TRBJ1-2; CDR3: CASSPAGSQEWGYTF; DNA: TGCGCCAGCAGCCCAGCAGGGTCCCAGGAATGGGGCTACACCTTC
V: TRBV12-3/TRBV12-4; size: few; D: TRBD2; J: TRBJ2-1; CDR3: CASTFLSGNEQFF; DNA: TGTGCCAGCACCTTCCTTAGCGGGAATGAGCAGTTCTTC
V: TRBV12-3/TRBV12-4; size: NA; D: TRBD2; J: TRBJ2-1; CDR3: CASRIEFASGGTNEQFF; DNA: TGTGCCAGCAGGATTGAGTTCGCTAGCGGGGGGACCAATGAGCAGTTCTTC
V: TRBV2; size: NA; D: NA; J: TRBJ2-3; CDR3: CASSEWGGATREDTQYF; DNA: TGTGCCAGCAGTGAGTGGGGGGGGGCGACACGTGAGGATACGCAGTATTTT
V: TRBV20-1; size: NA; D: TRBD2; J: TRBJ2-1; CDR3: CCASSGLAGFGSYNEQFF; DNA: TGCTGTGCTAGTTCGGGACTAGCGGGATTTGGCTCCTACAATGAGCAGTTCTTC
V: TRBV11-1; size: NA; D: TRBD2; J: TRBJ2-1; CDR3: CASSFLAGGHNEQFF; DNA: TGTGCCAGCAGCTTTCTAGCGGGAGGCCACAATGAGCAGTTCTTC